The present entry profiles one T cell receptor (beta chain) with its context. Its antigen is currently unknown. Here immunoSEQ multiplex PCR was the method, and the copy in TCRdb shows in-frame clones only, minus some. The top ten hold approximately 4.5% of the sample, which has 15,000 or so clones, over 60% seen once. One to two pinch biopsies were taken from the rectum during colonoscopy. This sample stems from a study of pediatric ulcerative colitis. Points from the study as a whole: Compared with controls, ulcerative colitis showed greater blood-rectum clone sharing.

The V and J ends lost 8 bases and 6 bases, in that order; junction bases with no gene match: 1. Germline lookup yields CDR1 SGHTA and CDR2 FQGNSA. CDR3 length: 13 residues. The sequenced material came from gut tissue. This TCR came from a boy between 5 and 17 years old who was a control in a study of pediatric ulcerative colitis. This sequence joins TRBV7-2 and TRBJ2-1, with 13 bases identical to TRBD2. CDR3 bases: TGTGCCAGCGGACTAGCGGGAGTCAATGAGCAGTTCTTC. As protein: CASGLAGVNEQFF.